Given below is one T cell receptor (beta chain) in context. Its target is unknown. This sample was included in a study of STAT3 mutations in large granular lymphocyte leukemia. Study-level information: Roughly half of the longitudinally sequenced T-LGLL patients carried detectable canonical activating STAT3 mutations. General study points: After therapy, about 30% of the 18 patients switched clonotypes, all new clones STAT3 wild type. In T-cell large granular lymphocyte leukemia, about half of patients showed multiple immunodominant subclonotypes. Treatment regimens differed across patients between samplings.

TCRbeta libraries averaged about 40,773 productive templates per sample. Assay used: immunoSEQ multiplex PCR; TCRdb lists only in-frame clones, some missing. The sample lists over 25,000 clones, around three quarters seen once, with approximately 30% in the top ten. Trimming pared 0 bases from V and 2 bases from J, leaving 5 bases between. Germline CDR1 SGHKS, CDR2 YYEKEE (reference sequence). The CDR3 covers 13 residues. The V call is TRBV5-5, the J call TRBJ1-1; D call uncertain. Sequences were obtained from peripheral blood mononuclear cells. The clonotype was recovered from a woman between 45 and 60 years old with T-cell large granular lymphocyte leukemia. Some clones in this sample may be carry-over from other donors' samples. The CDR3 spells CASSLAGNTEAFF. The DNA for the CDR3 is TGTGCCAGCAGCTTGGCAGGAAACACTGAAGCTTTCTTT. Together with reference TRBV5-5 and TRBJ1-1, the CDR3 gives the full variable domain: DAGVTQSPTHLIKTRGQQVTLRCSPISGHKSVSWYQQVLGQGPQFIFQYYEKEERGRGNFPDRFSARQFPNYSSELNVNALLLGDSALYLCASSLAGNTEAFFGQGTRLTVV.